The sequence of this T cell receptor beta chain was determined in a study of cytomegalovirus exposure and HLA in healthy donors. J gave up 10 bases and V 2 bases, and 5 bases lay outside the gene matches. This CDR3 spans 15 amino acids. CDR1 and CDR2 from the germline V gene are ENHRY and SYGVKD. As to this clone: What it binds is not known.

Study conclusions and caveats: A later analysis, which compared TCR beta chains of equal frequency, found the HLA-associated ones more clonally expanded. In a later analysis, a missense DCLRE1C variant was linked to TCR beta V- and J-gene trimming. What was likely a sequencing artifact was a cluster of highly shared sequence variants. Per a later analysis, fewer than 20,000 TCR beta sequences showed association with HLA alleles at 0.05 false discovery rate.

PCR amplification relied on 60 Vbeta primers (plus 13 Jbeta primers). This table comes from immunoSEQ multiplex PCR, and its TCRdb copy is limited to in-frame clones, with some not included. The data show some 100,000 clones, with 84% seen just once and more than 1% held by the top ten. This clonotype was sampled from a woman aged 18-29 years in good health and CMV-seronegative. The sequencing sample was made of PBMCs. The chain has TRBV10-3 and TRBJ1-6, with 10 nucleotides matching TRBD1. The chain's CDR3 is CAISEGDRGYSPLHF. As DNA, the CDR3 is TGTGCCATCAGTGAGGGGGACAGGGGATACTCACCCCTCCACTTT.